Presented here are 20 T cell receptor beta chains from one specimen sequenced in a study of T cell clusters in autoimmune cytopenias. One tube held mixed TRB-A and TRB-B primer pools for touch-down PCR. From the multiplex PCR reads, TCRdb lists one entry per CDR3 protein and no DNA. The table for this sample gives more than 6,500 distinct CDR3 sequences. Tens of thousands of genome equivalents of blood DNA were amplified for TRB. The sequenced sample consisted of peripheral blood. These TCRs come from a human donor with an autoimmune cytopenia or autoimmune hepatitis (not recorded which).

V is TRBV27 and J is TRBJ2-3. Germline values: CDR1 MNHEY, CDR2 SMNVEV (reference sequence). The CDR3 has 13 amino acids. The CDR3 here is CASSLSKPDTQYF.

By frequency, this clonotype registers medium-sized. The genes are TRBV6-4 and TRBJ1-3; TCRdb calls TRBD1, which cannot be checked without DNA. The CDR3 loop spans 15 amino acids. The germline V gene has CDR1 MRHNA and CDR2 SNTAGT. The CDR3 here is CASSVDSGSGNTIYF.

This rearrangement joins TRBV20-1 to TRBJ1-2. The CDR3 sequence is 11 residues long. Germline CDR1 reads DFQATT; CDR2 reads SNEGSKA (reference sequence). Here the CDR3 reads CSARARYGYTF.

This clonotype is medium-sized by frequency. V and J are TRBV30 and TRBJ1-5. This CDR3 is 12 amino acids long. From germline, CDR1 is GTSNPN and CDR2 SVGIG (reference sequence). CDR3 amino acids: CAWSYSNQPQHF.

The CDR3 reads CASSLSRETQYF. V is TRBV7-6 and J is TRBJ2-5. CDR1 SGHVS and CDR2 FNYEAQ come from the germline V gene. The length of the CDR3 is 12 residues.

Judged by frequency, this clonotype is medium-sized. The CDR3 is CASTTTGGTSFLAF. V is TRBV27 and J is TRBJ1-2; TCRdb proposes TRBD1, but this gene call is untestable without DNA. Germline CDR1 MNHEY, CDR2 SMNVEV (reference sequence). This CDR3 is built from 14 residues.

CDR3 in amino acids: CASSQVPGQGAHEQFF. This sequence joins TRBV4-1 and TRBJ2-1; TCRdb gives TRBD1 as the D gene, but with no DNA this cannot be confirmed. The CDR3 is made up of 16 amino acids. CDR1 is MGHRA and CDR2 is YSYEKL in the germline V gene.

V usage is TRBV27 and J usage is TRBJ1-5; TCRdb outputs TRBD1, but without DNA this stays unchecked. Germline CDR1 MNHEY, CDR2 SMNVEV (reference sequence). The CDR3 sequence is 16 residues long. The CDR3 loop reads CASSLQEPSGNQPQHF.

The V gene is TRBV19, the J gene TRBJ1-2; with no DNA, the TCRdb D assignment of TRBD1 cannot be verified. Looked up from germline, CDR1 is LNHDA and CDR2 is SQIVND (reference sequence). The CDR3 contains 20 residues. The CDR3 spells CASSIRVPRTGSTTNYGYTF.

The V gene is TRBV7-6, the J gene TRBJ2-3; the TCRdb call, TRBD2, lacks DNA for checking. The germline V gene encodes CDR1 SGHVS and CDR2 FNYEAQ. The CDR3 is made up of 15 amino acids. Here the CDR3 reads CASSLPSGASGTQYF.

Measured by frequency, this clonotype is medium-sized. The chain has TRBV6-5 and TRBJ2-1. This CDR3 is built from 14 residues. Germline V lookup: CDR1 MNHEY, CDR2 SVGAGI. The CDR3 reads CASTRGSGANEQFF.

The chain combines TRBV19 with TRBJ1-5. Germline V gene lookup returns CDR1 LNHDA and CDR2 SQIVND (reference sequence). The CDR3 loop spans 16 amino acids. The CDR3 is CASSIAFSLVNQPQHF.

According to its frequency, this clonotype is medium-sized (0.01 to 0.1%). The chain links TRBV12-3 or TRBV12-4 to TRBJ2-1; TCRdb's D call of TRBD1 is untestable without DNA. The CDR3 consists of 17 residues. CDR3 in amino acids: CASSRERVAPSYNEQFF.

Here the CDR3 reads CSARDLASTDTQYF. V and J are TRBV20-1 and TRBJ2-3. Per the germline V gene, CDR1 is DFQATT and CDR2 is SNEGSKA (reference sequence). CDR3 size: 14 residues.

This chain connects TRBV7-9 to TRBJ2-2; TCRdb returns TRBD2, unconfirmable since there is no DNA. This CDR3 is 15 amino acids long. Germline V lookup: CDR1 SEHNR, CDR2 FQNEAQ (reference sequence). The CDR3 loop is CASSPLAGGSGELFF. Based on the CDR3 plus reference TRBV7-9 and TRBJ2-2, the full variable domain is DTGVSQNPRHKITKRGQNVTFRCDPISEHNRLYWYRQTLGQGPEFLTYFQNEAQLEKSRLLSDRFSAERPKGSFSTLEIQRTEQGDSAMYLCASSPLAGGSGELFFGEGSRLTVL.

This clonotype is classed as medium-sized (0.01 to 0.1%) by frequency. The CDR3 loop reads CASSIDGSPYEQYF. The rearrangement uses TRBV19 and TRBJ2-7. The CDR3 consists of 14 residues. Germline values: CDR1 LNHDA, CDR2 SQIVND (reference sequence).

By frequency, this clonotype is medium-sized. CDR3 region: CSVGGLNTEAFF. V usage is TRBV29-1 and J usage is TRBJ1-1. Germline V gene lookup returns CDR1 SQVTM and CDR2 ANQGSEA. The CDR3 has 12 amino acids.

J is TRBJ1-1 and V is TRBV6-6; TCRdb calls TRBD1, which cannot be checked without DNA. CDR3 length: 13 residues. Germline loops: CDR1 MNHNY, CDR2 SVGAGI (reference sequence). The CDR3 here is CASRRDRGTEAFF.

This clonotype counts as medium-sized by frequency. This chain joins TRBV19 and TRBJ2-2; absent DNA, TCRdb's TRBD2 call cannot be checked. The germline gives CDR1 LNHDA, CDR2 SQIVND (reference sequence). The length of the CDR3 is 14 residues. This CDR3 reads CARIAGPYTGELFF.

The rearrangement joins TRBV5-1 to TRBJ2-5; TCRdb lists TRBD2, though no DNA is available to test this call. Germline assignment: CDR1 SGHRS and CDR2 YFSETQ. The CDR3 covers 16 residues. The CDR3 reads CASSLGVSGGYETQYF.